A single sample is the source of the 2 T cell receptor beta chains below, sequenced in a study of blood T cell repertoires in COVID-19. Sequencing was performed with immunoSEQ multiplex PCR; in TCRdb, only in-frame clones are kept and a portion is missing. The table records some 200,000 clones, roughly four fifths of them present only once. The sequenced sample was PBMCs or T cells enriched from blood (not recorded which). The receptors derive from a man aged 40-49 years who had recovered from COVID-19.

This clone has only one observation. The genes are TRBV7-2 and TRBJ2-4; 8 bases align to TRBD2. CDR3 length equals 15 residues. V was clipped by 5 bases and J by 9 bases; unmatched bases: 12. Germline V CDR1 and CDR2: SGHTA, FQGNSA. The CDR3 reads CASSPGGLAGAIQYF. The CDR3 region has the DNA TGTGCCAGCAGCCCAGGAGGTCTAGCGGGTGCCATTCAGTACTTC.

The rearrangement uses TRBV20-1 and TRBJ1-2; D ambiguous. The V end lost 1 base, the J end lost 3 bases, and 3 bases lay between the germline ends. The CDR3 covers 11 residues. CDR1 is DFQATT and CDR2 is SNEGSKA in the germline V gene (reference sequence). The CDR3 coding sequence is TGCAGTGCTAGAGGAGACTATGGCTACACCTTC. Protein: CSARGDYGYTF.